These 27 T cell receptor beta chains originate from one sample sequenced in a study of PD-L1 blockade in urothelial cancer. Produced via immunoSEQ multiplex PCR; TCRdb's table is partial and in-frame only. The table includes just under 40,000 clones, just over 90% detected once. The sample's time point: pretreatment peripheral blood. The sequenced sample was PBMCs, obtained around atezolizumab (anti-PD-L1) treatment. The source of these receptors is a woman in her sixties or seventies with urothelial cancer.

The rearrangement joins TRBV7-9 to TRBJ2-3, with 11 bases aligning to TRBD2. The trim removed 5 bases at V and 8 bases at J, leaving 6 bases unmatched. CDR1 is SEHNR, CDR2 FQNEAQ, per germline (reference sequence). The CDR3 runs 14 residues. CDR3 nucleotides: TGTGCCAGCAGCCTGGGACTAGCGGTCTTTACGCAGTATTTT. This sequence encodes CASSLGLAVFTQYF.

This clone was seen a single time. The rearrangement uses TRBV28 and TRBJ1-2, with 9 positions matching TRBD1. The germline V gene encodes CDR1 MDHEN and CDR2 SYDVKM. The CDR3 has 16 amino acids. The junction had 10 bases not matched to a gene; V was cut back by 1 base and J by 7 bases. Here the CDR3 DNA reads TGTGCCAGCAGTTTATCCCAACCCGGGACAGGGTTTGGCTACACCTTC. Its protein is CASSLSQPGTGFGYTF.

The chain couples TRBV30 to TRBJ2-7, with D perhaps TRBD1 (5 bases). The CDR3 has 12 residues. Germline V gene lookup returns CDR1 GTSNPN and CDR2 SVGIG (reference sequence). Trimming stripped 4 bases from V and 0 bases from J, with 7 bases between. The CDR3 is CAWTGSSYEQYF. The CDR3 region has the DNA TGTGCCTGGACAGGGTCCTCCTACGAGCAGTACTTC.

As for this clone: An end of the junction differs from the germline gene, which may be a read error. The chain recombines TRBV25-1 with TRBJ1-4; D unresolved. Germline-derived CDR1 and CDR2 are MGHDK and SYGVNS. The CDR3 has 12 residues. The chain's CDR3 is CASSGTHEKLFF. The CDR3 DNA reads TGTGCCAGCAGTGGAACTCATGAAAAACTGTTTTTT.

This rearrangement joins TRBV27 to TRBJ2-2, with D perhaps TRBD1 (5 bases). The CDR3 is made up of 17 amino acids. Germline CDR1 is MNHEY and CDR2 is SMNVEV (reference sequence). V was trimmed by 5 bases and J by 4 bases, leaving 20 bases between them. The CDR3 DNA reads as TGTGCCAGCAGTACCTCCATCTACACAGACAGCACCGGGGAGCTGTTTTTT. This sequence encodes CASSTSIYTDSTGELFF.

The rearrangement uses TRBV10-3 and TRBJ2-3, with TRBD2 matching over 9 bases. With 4 bases clipped from V and 1 base from J, the junction kept 3 bases outside the gene matches. Germline V gene lookup returns CDR1 ENHRY and CDR2 SYGVKD. The CDR3 covers 15 residues. The CDR3 sequence: CAISGGLARTDTQYF. The CDR3 DNA sequence: TGTGCCATCAGTGGGGGACTAGCCCGCACAGATACGCAGTATTTT.

The gene calls are TRBV4-2 and TRBJ2-1; TRBD2 matches at 7 bases. The V gene end was trimmed by 0 bases and the J gene end by 7 bases; junction bases not matched to a gene: 9. The CDR3 is 16 amino acids. Germline V gene data show CDR1 as LGHNA and CDR2 as YNFKEQ. The CDR3 protein is CASSQDRLAVGNEQFF. The CDR3 bases are TGTGCCAGCAGCCAAGATAGGCTAGCGGTGGGAAATGAGCAGTTCTTC.

V usage is TRBV7-9 and J usage is TRBJ1-3; the D is unclear. Trimming left V 2 bases short and J 1 base short, with 6 bases between. CDR3 length: 14 residues. Germline loops: CDR1 SEHNR, CDR2 FQNEAQ (reference sequence). The CDR3 is CASSLSGSGNTIYF. DNA for the CDR3: TGTGCCAGCAGCTTATCAGGTTCTGGAAACACCATATATTTT.

V usage is TRBV6-5 and J usage is TRBJ2-3, with D possibly being TRBD2 (5 bases). The CDR3 is 14 residues long. Trimming stripped 7 bases from V and 0 bases from J, with 11 bases between. CDR1 MNHEY and CDR2 SVGAGI come from the germline V gene. This chain's CDR3 is CASTAGLSTDTQYF. The CDR3 bases are TGTGCCAGCACGGCGGGCCTCAGCACAGATACGCAGTATTTT.

The chain uses TRBV28 and TRBJ2-1, with D perhaps matching TRBD2 (6 bases). The V and J ends lost 5 bases and 2 bases respectively, with 22 bases between them. The V gene's germline CDR1 is MDHEN and CDR2 SYDVKM. The CDR3 loop spans 18 amino acids. CDR3 coding DNA: TGTGCCAGCAGTCTGATCCACCGAAGCGGGCCTCCCTACAATGAGCAGTTCTTC. Translation gives CASSLIHRSGPPYNEQFF.

The chain uses TRBV5-1 and TRBJ2-7; 9 bases agree with TRBD1. The CDR3 extends over 15 amino acids. Germline V gene data show CDR1 as SGHRS and CDR2 as YFSETQ. V shed 4 bases and J 2 bases; nucleotides not matched to a gene: 7. CDR3 in DNA: TGCGCCAGCAGCCCCGGGACAGGGCGGGCCTACGAGCAGTACTTC. This gives the protein CASSPGTGRAYEQYF.

In its sample, this clone was seen once. The genes are TRBV7-9 and TRBJ2-1; D gene unclear. CDR1 SEHNR and CDR2 FQNEAQ come from the germline V gene (reference sequence). V dropped 4 bases and J dropped 6 bases, with 10 bases sitting between them. The CDR3 covers 13 residues. The CDR3 DNA sequence: TGTGCCAGCAGCTCGCCCGAGCGCAATGAGCAGTTCTTC. Translated, it gives CASSSPERNEQFF.

This chain uses TRBV7-9 with TRBJ2-3, with 10 nucleotides matching TRBD2. V was clipped by 5 bases and J by 1 base; unmatched bases: 6. In germline, CDR1 is SEHNR, CDR2 FQNEAQ (reference sequence). The CDR3 consists of 16 residues. The CDR3 nucleotides are TGTGCCAGCAGCCGAGCCGGGACTAGCGGCACAGATACGCAGTATTTT. Translation gives CASSRAGTSGTDTQYF.

In DNA, the CDR3 is TGTGCCCACCAGAGCGGGTCCCTGAACACTGAAGCTTTCTTT. Residues: CAHQSGSLNTEAFF. This chain links TRBV30 with TRBJ1-1, with D uncertain. The CDR3 has 14 amino acids. V was shortened by 8 bases and J by 0 bases, with 16 bases between the two germline ends. Germline V gives CDR1 GTSNPN, CDR2 SVGIG (reference sequence).

The chain employs TRBV7-3 and TRBJ2-1; TRBD2 matches at 7 bases. V gave up 3 bases and J gave up 0 bases; unmatched junction bases: 11. CDR3 length: 18 amino acids. Germline CDR1 SGHTA, CDR2 FQGTGA. The CDR3 sequence: CASSFTALGGSSYNEQFF. The DNA for the CDR3 is TGTGCCAGCAGCTTCACCGCCCTAGGCGGGAGCTCCTACAATGAGCAGTTCTTC.

This rearrangement joins TRBV28 to TRBJ2-5; possible D gene TRBD2, 6 bases. Trimming took 7 bases from V and 5 from J, leaving 17 bases between them. The CDR3 has 14 residues. CDR1 is MDHEN, CDR2 SYDVKM, per germline. The chain's CDR3 is CASTTGGNLETQYF. DNA of the CDR3: TGTGCCAGCACTACAGGCGGGAACCTGGAGACCCAGTACTTC.

The chain combines TRBV27 with TRBJ2-1, with TRBD2 matching 12 bases. Germline V gene lookup returns CDR1 MNHEY and CDR2 SMNVEV (reference sequence). There are 16 residues in the CDR3. The V and J ends lost 5 bases and 10 bases, in that order; junction bases with no gene match: 12. The CDR3 is CASSASLAGGPREQFF. In nucleotides, the CDR3 is TGTGCCAGCAGTGCTTCTCTAGCGGGAGGGCCAAGGGAGCAGTTCTTC.

The rearrangement joins TRBV13 to TRBJ2-7; weak D call: TRBD2 (5 bases). CDR1 is PRHDT, CDR2 FYEKMQ, per germline (reference sequence). Trimming cost V 3 bases and J 5 bases, with 14 bases left between them. CDR3 size: 14 residues. CDR3 bases: TGTGCCAGCAGCTTGGGAGTGGGCAGCCACGAGCAGTACTTC. Translating gives CASSLGVGSHEQYF.

The CDR3 DNA is TGTGCCAGCGGCAACCGGGATTTACCTCACGAGCAGTACTTC. Amino acid sequence: CASGNRDLPHEQYF. The V call is TRBV21-1, the J call TRBJ2-7; TRBD2 is the table's D call and was not checked against the DNA. TRBV21-1 is listed as a pseudogene. This CDR3 region has 14 residues.

V usage is TRBV7-9 and J usage is TRBJ2-1; 8 nucleotides line up with TRBD2. The CDR3 loop spans 19 amino acids. Germline V gene lookup returns CDR1 SEHNR and CDR2 FQNEAQ (reference sequence). Losses at the gene ends were 6 bases for V and 3 bases for J; bases not matched to a gene: 19. CDR3 sequence: CASRDNGAGGSPFYNEQFF. DNA of the CDR3: TGTGCCAGCAGGGACAATGGGGCGGGGGGATCCCCTTTCTACAATGAGCAGTTCTTC.

Only a few counts were recorded for this clone. The rearrangement joins TRBV5-1 to TRBJ2-5, with 9 positions matching TRBD2. Looked up from germline, CDR1 is SGHRS and CDR2 is YFSETQ. V trimming: 3 bases; J trimming: 5 bases; junction bases outside the gene matches: 8. The CDR3 is 15 amino acids. The CDR3 DNA reads as TGCGCCAGCAGCTCCGGACTAGCGTCTAGGGAGACCCAGTACTTC. Residues: CASSSGLASRETQYF. Filled out from reference TRBV5-1 and TRBJ2-5, the complete variable domain reads KAGVTQTPRYLIKTRGQQVTLSCSPISGHRSVSWYQQTPGQGLQFLFEYFSETQRNKGNFPGRFSGRQFSNSRSEMNVSTLELGDSALYLCASSSGLASRETQYFGPGTRLLVL.

The J gene is TRBJ2-7, the V gene TRBV5-1; D is possibly TRBD2 (7 bases). Germline V gene data show CDR1 as SGHRS and CDR2 as YFSETQ. The V gene lost 4 bases and the J gene lost 3 bases, with 14 bases spanning the gap. CDR3 length: 14 amino acids. The CDR3 coding sequence is TGCGCCAGCAGCGGGAGGGGGGCTGGCTACGAGCAGTACTTC. Translation gives CASSGRGAGYEQYF.

The chain links TRBV12-2 to TRBJ2-1; the table's D call of TRBD2 was not tested on the DNA. TRBV12-2 is listed as a pseudogene. The CDR3 contains 16 residues. The CDR3 region is CASPVMLADSYNEQFF. CDR3 nucleotide sequence: TGTGCAAGTCCAGTTATGCTAGCGGACTCCTACAATGAGCAGTTCTTC.

The rearrangement uses TRBV21-1 and TRBJ2-3; no check of the table's D call, TRBD2, against the DNA was made. TRBV21-1 is a pseudogene segment. The CDR3 consists of 13 residues. The CDR3 DNA reads as TGTGCCAGCGAAAGGGAGGGCACAGATACGCAGTATTTT. Its protein is CASEREGTDTQYF.

The chain couples TRBV11-2 to TRBJ2-1, with D possibly being TRBD1 (5 bases). Germline lookup yields CDR1 SGHAT and CDR2 FQNNGV. The CDR3 spans 13 residues. V was pared by 5 bases and J by 9 bases, with 14 bases between. The CDR3 sequence: CASSPTEAAEQFF. DNA of the CDR3: TGTGCCAGCAGCCCGACAGAAGCCGCTGAGCAGTTCTTC.

The rearrangement links TRBV5-5 to TRBJ2-7; 10 nucleotides agree with TRBD1. The CDR3 is 14 residues long. Germline CDR1 and CDR2: SGHKS and YYEKEE (reference sequence). V shed 6 bases, J shed 6 bases, and the junction held 9 bases outside the gene matches. In DNA, the CDR3 is TGTGCCAGCACCCTCGAGGGACAGGGGCGCGAGCAGTACTTC. Its protein is CASTLEGQGREQYF.

The chain joins TRBV5-4 to TRBJ2-3; 12 bases align to TRBD2. The CDR3 sequence is 17 residues long. CDR1 is SGHNT, CDR2 YYREEE, per germline (reference sequence). The V segment lost 0 bases and the J segment 0 bases; nucleotides outside the gene matches: 2. CDR3 in DNA: TGTGCCAGCAGCTTGGGGGGACTAGCGGGTAGCACAGATACGCAGTATTTT. Encoded protein: CASSLGGLAGSTDTQYF.